The present TCR beta chain was sequenced within a study of OX40 agonist ivuxolimab in advanced cancers. Patients with autoimmune history or systemic immunosuppression were excluded. Baseline was the first blood sampling point, followed by cycle 4 day 1 and cycle 7 day 1. The CDR3 totals 13 residues. From germline, CDR1 is LNHNV and CDR2 YYDKDF (reference sequence). With 5 bases removed from V and 2 bases from J, the gap between germline ends came to 10 bases. Sequencing was performed with immunoSEQ multiplex PCR; in TCRdb, only in-frame clones are kept and a portion is missing. The sample shows 60,000 to 70,000 clones, approximately 89% of them seen only once.

Here the sequenced sample was CD4+ or CD8+ T cells sorted from blood, taken in a trial of the OX40 agonist ivuxolimab. The TCR was taken from an adult with an advanced solid tumor such as melanoma, head and neck, liver or kidney cancer. The chain carries TRBV15 and TRBJ2-7; D perhaps matches TRBD1 (5 bases). CDR3 sequence: CATSQGFTYEQYF. CDR3 bases: TGTGCCACCAGCCAGGGTTTTACCTACGAGCAGTACTTC.